This entry concerns a single T cell receptor (beta chain). Cohort 3 recovery required two negative PCRs, clearance, or symptom resolution. This sample is part of a study of blood T cell repertoires in COVID-19. Whole-study context: Material from acute and convalescent COVID-19 was sourced from the United States, Italy and Spain.

With 6 bases clipped from V and 3 bases from J, the junction kept 13 bases outside the gene matches. Germline CDR1 is ENHRY and CDR2 is SYGVKD. The length of the CDR3 is 17 residues. Data came from immunoSEQ multiplex PCR; TCRdb stores just in-frame clones and leaves some out. The sample holds around 150,000 clones, approximately 80% seen once. Sequenced: PBMCs or T cells enriched from blood (not recorded which). The rearrangement joins TRBV10-3 to TRBJ1-2; 10 nucleotides align to TRBD1. The receptor was isolated from a man aged 50-59 years who had recovered from COVID-19. The CDR3 DNA follows: TGTGCCATCAGAGGTGGGACAGGGGTAACGAGTGACTATGGCTACACCTTC. Protein sequence: CAIRGGTGVTSDYGYTF.